This is a list of T cell receptor beta chains from one sample in a study of technical replicates of blood from several donors. The data were produced by immunoSEQ multiplex PCR, yet TCRdb's version contains in-frame clones alone and is incomplete. The sample carries around 84,000 clones, 95% to 98% recorded once. The sample consisted of T cells isolated from PBMCs. The receptors originated from a human donor in good health. The CDR3 runs from the conserved cysteine through the conserved F or W. Not every row has a clone size; where given, it reads once, few, many or a size class.

V,size,J,CDR3
TRBV7-9,-,TRBJ1-2,CASSWGPEVYGYTF
TRBV11-3,-,TRBJ2-5,CASSLDWGQETFQETQYF
TRBV25-1,-,TRBJ2-1,CASSGDRGIPNEQFF
TRBV11-1,-,TRBJ1-2,CASSSLQGQEKRSNYGYTF
TRBV4-1,-,TRBJ2-3,CASSPGQGSDTQYF
TRBV5-1,-,TRBJ2-6,CASSSTAGANVLTF
TRBV2,-,TRBJ1-4,CASSLRGTDEKLFF
TRBV27,-,TRBJ2-3,CASSLSPGLGPEDTQYF
TRBV6-1,-,TRBJ1-4,CASSGLAGATNEKLFF
TRBV5-1,once,TRBJ1-6,CASSFRGGQGLNSPLHF
TRBV28,-,TRBJ2-5,CASSLGTGIQETQYF